The sequence of this T cell receptor beta chain was determined in a study of blood T cell repertoires in COVID-19. The CDR3 is made up of 11 amino acids. Germline V gives CDR1 LNHDA, CDR2 SQIVND (reference sequence). The V gene lost 6 bases and the J gene lost 8 bases, with 10 bases spanning the gap. The sample holds a few counts of this clone. TCRdb's copy holds only in-frame clones and misses some; the assay was immunoSEQ multiplex PCR. The sample includes approximately 230,000 clones, roughly 80% of them seen just once. The V gene is TRBV19, the J gene TRBJ1-2, with D maybe TRBD1 (6 bases). Specimen: peripheral blood. The TCR originated in a man older than 75 with acute or convalescent COVID-19. The chain's CDR3 is CASSYRAGYTF. In DNA form, the CDR3 reads TGTGCCAGTAGCTACAGGGCCGGCTACACCTTC.